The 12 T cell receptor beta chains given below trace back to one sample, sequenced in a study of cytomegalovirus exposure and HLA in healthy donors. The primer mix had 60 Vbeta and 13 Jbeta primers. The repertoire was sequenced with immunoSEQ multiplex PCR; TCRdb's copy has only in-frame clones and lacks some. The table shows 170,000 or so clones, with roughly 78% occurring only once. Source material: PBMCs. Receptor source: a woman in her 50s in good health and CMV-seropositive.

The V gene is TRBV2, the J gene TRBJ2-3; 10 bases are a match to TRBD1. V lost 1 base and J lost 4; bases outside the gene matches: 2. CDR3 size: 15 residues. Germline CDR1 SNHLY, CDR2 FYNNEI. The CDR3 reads CASSEEGQGPDTQYF. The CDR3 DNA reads TGTGCCAGCAGTGAAGAGGGACAGGGGCCAGATACGCAGTATTTT. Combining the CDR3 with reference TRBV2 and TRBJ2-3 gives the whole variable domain EPEVTQTPSHQVTQMGQEVILRCVPISNHLYFYWYRQILGQKVEFLVSFYNNEISEKSEIFDDQFSVERPDGSNFTLKIRSTKLEDSAMYFCASSEEGQGPDTQYFGPGTRLTVL.

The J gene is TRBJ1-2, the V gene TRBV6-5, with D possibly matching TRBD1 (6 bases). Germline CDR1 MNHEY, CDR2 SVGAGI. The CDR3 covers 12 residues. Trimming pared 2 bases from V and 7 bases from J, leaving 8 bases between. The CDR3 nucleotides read TGTGCCAGCAGTTACGGGGGCGGTGGCTACACCTTC. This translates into CASSYGGGGYTF.

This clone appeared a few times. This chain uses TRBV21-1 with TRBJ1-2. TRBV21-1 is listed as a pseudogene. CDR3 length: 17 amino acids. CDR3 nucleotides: TGTGCCAGCAGCATCGTATCCCGGACGGGGAGGTCGTATGGCTACACCTTC. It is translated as CASSIVSRTGRSYGYTF.

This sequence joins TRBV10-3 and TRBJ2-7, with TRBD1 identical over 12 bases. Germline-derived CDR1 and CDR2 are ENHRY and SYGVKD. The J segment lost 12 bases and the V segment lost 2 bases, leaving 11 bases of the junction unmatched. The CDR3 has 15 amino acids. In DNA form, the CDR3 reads TGTGCCATCAGTGAGACCGGGACAGGGGGCGCGAAGACGTACTTC. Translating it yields CAISETGTGGAKTYF.

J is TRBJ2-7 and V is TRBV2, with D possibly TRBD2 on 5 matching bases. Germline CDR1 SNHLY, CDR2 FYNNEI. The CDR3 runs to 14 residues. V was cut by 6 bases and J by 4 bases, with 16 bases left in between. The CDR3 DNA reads TGTGCCAGCAGAAGATCGGGGTTCGGTTACGAGCAGTACTTC. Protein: CASRRSGFGYEQYF.

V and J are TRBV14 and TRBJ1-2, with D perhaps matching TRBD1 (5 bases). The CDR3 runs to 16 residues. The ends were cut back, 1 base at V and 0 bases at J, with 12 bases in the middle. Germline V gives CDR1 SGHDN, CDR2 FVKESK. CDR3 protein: CASSQVAGGSNYGYTF. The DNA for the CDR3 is TGTGCCAGCAGCCAAGTGGCCGGGGGGTCTAACTATGGCTACACCTTC.

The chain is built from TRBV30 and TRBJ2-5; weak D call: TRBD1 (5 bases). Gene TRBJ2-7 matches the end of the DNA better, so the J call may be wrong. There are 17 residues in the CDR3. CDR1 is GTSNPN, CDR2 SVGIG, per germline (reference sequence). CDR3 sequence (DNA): TGTGCCTGGAGTGACCCCGGCATAATGACAGTCCCCTACGAGCAGTACTTC. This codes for CAWSDPGIMTVPYEQYF.

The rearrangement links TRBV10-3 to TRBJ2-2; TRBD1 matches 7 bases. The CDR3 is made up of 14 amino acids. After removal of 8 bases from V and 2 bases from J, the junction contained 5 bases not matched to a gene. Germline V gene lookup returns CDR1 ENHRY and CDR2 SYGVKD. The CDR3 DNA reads TGTGCCATCGCCAGACAGGGTAACACCGGGGAGCTGTTTTTT. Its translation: CAIARQGNTGELFF.

The DNA for the CDR3 is TGCGCCAGCAGCTGGGGCGCTAGCGGGGGGATAAAGACCCAGTACTTC. Its protein product is CASSWGASGGIKTQYF. The rearrangement joins TRBV5-1 to TRBJ2-5, with TRBD2 identical over 11 bases. The germline CDR1 and CDR2 sequences are SGHRS and YFSETQ. The V gene end was trimmed by 3 bases and the J gene end by 6 bases; junction bases not matched to a gene: 10. This CDR3 region has 16 residues.

The CDR3 DNA sequence: TGTGCCAGCAGCTTAAGTGGAGCGGGGGGCTCAGATACGCAGTATTTT. Protein: CASSLSGAGGSDTQYF. V is TRBV7-6 and J is TRBJ2-3, with 9 bases identical to TRBD2. This CDR3 comprises 16 residues. CDR1 is SGHVS and CDR2 is FNYEAQ in the germline V gene. V lost 2 bases and J lost 4; bases outside the gene matches: 7.

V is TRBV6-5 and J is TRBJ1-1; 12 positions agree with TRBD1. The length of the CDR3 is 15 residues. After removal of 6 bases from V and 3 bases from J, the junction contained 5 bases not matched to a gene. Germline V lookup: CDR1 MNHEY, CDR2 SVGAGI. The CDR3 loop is CASSPGTGGDTEAFF. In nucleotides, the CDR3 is TGTGCCAGCAGCCCTGGGACAGGGGGCGACACTGAAGCTTTCTTT.

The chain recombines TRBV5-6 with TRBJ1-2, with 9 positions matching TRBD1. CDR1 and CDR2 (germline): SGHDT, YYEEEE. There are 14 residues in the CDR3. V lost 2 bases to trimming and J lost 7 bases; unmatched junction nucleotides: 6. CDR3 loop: CASSFSGQGPGYTF. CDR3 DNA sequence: TGTGCCAGCAGCTTTTCAGGACAGGGGCCTGGCTACACCTTC.